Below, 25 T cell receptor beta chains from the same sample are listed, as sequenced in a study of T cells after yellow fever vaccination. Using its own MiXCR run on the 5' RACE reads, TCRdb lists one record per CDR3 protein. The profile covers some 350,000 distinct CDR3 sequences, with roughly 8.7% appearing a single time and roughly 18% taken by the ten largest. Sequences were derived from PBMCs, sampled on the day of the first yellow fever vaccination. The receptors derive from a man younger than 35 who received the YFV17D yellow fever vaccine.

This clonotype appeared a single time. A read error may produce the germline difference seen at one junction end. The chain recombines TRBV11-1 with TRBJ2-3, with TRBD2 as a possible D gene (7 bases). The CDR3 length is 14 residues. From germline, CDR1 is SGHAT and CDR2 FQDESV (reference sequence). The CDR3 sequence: CASSFGGDTDTRYF. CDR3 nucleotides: TGTGCCAGCAGCTTTGGGGGGGACACAGATACGCGGTATTTT.

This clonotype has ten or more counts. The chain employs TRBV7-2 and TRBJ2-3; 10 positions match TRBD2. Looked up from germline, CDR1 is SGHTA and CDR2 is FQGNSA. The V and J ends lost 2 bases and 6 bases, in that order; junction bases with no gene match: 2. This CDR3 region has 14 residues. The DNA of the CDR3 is TGTGCCAGCAGCTTAAATAGCGGGGGGGATACGCAGTATTTT. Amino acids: CASSLNSGGDTQYF.

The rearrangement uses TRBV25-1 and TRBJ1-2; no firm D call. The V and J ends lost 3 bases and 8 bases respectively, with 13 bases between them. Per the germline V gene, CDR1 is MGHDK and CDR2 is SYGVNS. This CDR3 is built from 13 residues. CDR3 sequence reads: CASSDSPVVGYTF. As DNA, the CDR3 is TGTGCCAGCAGTGACTCACCTGTGGTGGGCTACACCTTC.

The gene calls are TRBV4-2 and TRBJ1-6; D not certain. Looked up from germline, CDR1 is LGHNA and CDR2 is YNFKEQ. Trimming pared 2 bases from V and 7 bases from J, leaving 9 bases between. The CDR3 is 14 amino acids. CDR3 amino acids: CASSQRRTNSPLHF. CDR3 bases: TGTGCCAGCAGCCAACGCAGGACGAATTCACCCCTCCACTTT.

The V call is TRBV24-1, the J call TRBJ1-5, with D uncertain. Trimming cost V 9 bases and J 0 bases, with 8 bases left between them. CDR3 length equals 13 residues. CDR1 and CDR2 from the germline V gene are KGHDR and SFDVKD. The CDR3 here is CATAQDSNQPQHF. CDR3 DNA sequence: TGTGCCACCGCTCAAGATAGCAATCAGCCCCAGCATTTT.

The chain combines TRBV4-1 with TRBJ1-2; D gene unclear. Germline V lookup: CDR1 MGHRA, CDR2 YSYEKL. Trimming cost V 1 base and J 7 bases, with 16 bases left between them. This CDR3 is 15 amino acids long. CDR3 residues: CASSQGNSGDLGYTF. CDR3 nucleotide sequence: TGCGCCAGCAGCCAAGGGAACAGTGGGGATCTTGGCTACACCTTC.

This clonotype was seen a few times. CDR3 sequence: CASVGGGASEQYF. CDR3 nucleotides: TGTGCCAGCGTCGGCGGGGGGGCCTCCGAGCAGTACTTC. This rearrangement joins TRBV7-2 to TRBJ2-7; 9 nucleotides match TRBD2. Germline loops: CDR1 SGHTA, CDR2 FQGNSA. Trimming took 8 bases from V and 6 from J; bases not matched to a gene: 8. The CDR3 spans 13 residues.

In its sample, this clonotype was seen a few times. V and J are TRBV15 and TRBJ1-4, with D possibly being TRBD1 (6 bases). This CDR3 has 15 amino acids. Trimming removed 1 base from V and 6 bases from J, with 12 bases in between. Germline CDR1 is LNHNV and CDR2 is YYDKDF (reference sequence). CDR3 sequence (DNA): TGTGCCACCAGCAGAGTAGCACAGGGATATGAAAAACTGTTTTTT. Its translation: CATSRVAQGYEKLFF.

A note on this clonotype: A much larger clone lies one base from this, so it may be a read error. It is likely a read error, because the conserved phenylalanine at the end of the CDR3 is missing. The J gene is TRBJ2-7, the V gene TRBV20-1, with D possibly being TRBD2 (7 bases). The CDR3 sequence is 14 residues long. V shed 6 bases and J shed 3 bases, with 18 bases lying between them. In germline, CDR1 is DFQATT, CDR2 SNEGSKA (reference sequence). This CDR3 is CSARGVDRNYEQYL. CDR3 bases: TGCAGTGCCCGGGGGGTGGACAGAAACTACGAGCAGTACCTC.

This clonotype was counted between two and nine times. The CDR3 region is CASNTFYEQYF. CDR3 nucleotides: TGTGCCAGCAACACGTTTTACGAGCAGTACTTC. The genes are TRBV2 and TRBJ2-7; D not certain. The germline gives CDR1 SNHLY, CDR2 FYNNEI. The CDR3 extends over 11 amino acids. The ends were cut back, 7 bases at V and 4 bases at J, with 8 bases in the middle.

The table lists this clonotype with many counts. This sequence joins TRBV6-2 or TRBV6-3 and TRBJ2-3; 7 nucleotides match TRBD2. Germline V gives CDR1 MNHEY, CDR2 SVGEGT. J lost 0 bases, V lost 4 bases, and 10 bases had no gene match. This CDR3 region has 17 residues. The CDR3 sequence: CASSSKEAGESTDTQYF. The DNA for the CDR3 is TGTGCCAGCAGTTCTAAGGAGGCGGGGGAGAGCACAGATACGCAGTATTTT.

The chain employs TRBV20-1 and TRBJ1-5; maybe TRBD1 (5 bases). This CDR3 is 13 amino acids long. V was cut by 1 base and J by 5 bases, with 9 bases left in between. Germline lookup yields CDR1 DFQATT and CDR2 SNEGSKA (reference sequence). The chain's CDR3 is CSARGDSDQPQHF. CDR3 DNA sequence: TGCAGTGCTAGAGGCGACAGCGATCAGCCCCAGCATTTT.

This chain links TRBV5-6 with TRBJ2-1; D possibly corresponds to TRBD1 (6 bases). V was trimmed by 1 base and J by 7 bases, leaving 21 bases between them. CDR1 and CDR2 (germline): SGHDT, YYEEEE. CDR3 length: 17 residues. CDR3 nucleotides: TGTGCCAGCAGCTTGTTAGGGGGATCGGACGCCCGAAATGAGCAGTTCTTC. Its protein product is CASSLLGGSDARNEQFF.

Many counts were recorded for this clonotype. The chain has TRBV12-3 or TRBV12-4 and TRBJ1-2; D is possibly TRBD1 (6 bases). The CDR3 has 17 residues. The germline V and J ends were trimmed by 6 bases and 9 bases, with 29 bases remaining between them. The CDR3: CASSIPRGGRGEMRYTF. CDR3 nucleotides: TGTGCCAGCAGCATACCCAGGGGAGGCAGGGGAGAAATGCGCTACACCTTC.

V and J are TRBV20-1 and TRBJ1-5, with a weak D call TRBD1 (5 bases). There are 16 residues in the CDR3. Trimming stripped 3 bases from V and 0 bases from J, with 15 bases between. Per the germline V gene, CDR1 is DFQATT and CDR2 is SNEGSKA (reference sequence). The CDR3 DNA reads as TGCAGTGCTAGCGCCATGGGGGTATATAGCAATCAGCCCCAGCATTTT. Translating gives CSASAMGVYSNQPQHF.

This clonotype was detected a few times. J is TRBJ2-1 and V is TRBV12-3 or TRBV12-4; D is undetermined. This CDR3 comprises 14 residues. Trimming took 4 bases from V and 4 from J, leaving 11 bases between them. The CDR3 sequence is CASSWVAEYNEQFF. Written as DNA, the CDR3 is TGTGCCAGCAGTTGGGTAGCAGAGTACAATGAGCAGTTCTTC.

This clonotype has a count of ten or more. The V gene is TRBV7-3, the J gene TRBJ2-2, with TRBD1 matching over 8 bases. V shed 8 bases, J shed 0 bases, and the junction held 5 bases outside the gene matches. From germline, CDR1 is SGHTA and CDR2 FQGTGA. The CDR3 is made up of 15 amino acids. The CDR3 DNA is TGTGCCAGCGGCGCAGGGGGCGCGAACACCGGGGAGCTGTTTTTT. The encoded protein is CASGAGGANTGELFF.

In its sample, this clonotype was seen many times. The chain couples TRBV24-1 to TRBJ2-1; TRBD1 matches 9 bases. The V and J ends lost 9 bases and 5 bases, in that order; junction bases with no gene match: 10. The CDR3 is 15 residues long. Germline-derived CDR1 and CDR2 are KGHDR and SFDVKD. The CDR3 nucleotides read TGTGCCACCGGGGACAGGGCTGCCACCAACAATGAGCAGTTCTTC. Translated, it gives CATGDRAATNNEQFF.

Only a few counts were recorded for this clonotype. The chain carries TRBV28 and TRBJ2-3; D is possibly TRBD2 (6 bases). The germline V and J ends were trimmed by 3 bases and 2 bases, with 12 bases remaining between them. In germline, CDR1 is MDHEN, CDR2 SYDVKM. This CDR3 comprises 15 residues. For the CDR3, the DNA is TGTGCCAGCAGTTTTGCGGGGTTATACACAGATACGCAGTATTTT. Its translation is CASSFAGLYTDTQYF.

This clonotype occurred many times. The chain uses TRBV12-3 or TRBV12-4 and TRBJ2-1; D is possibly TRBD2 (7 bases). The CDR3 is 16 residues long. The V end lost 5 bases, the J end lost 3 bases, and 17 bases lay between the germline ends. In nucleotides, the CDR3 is TGTGCCAGCAGTCCCCCGGGGCGGGGGCTCTACAATGAGCAGTTCTTC. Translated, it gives CASSPPGRGLYNEQFF.

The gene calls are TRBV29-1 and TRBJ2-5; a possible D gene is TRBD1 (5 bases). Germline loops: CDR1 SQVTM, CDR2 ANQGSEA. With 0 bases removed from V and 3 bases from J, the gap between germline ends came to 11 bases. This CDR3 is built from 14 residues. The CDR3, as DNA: TGCAGCGTTGAAGAGGGTCCAGGGAAAGAGACCCAGTACTTC. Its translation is CSVEEGPGKETQYF.

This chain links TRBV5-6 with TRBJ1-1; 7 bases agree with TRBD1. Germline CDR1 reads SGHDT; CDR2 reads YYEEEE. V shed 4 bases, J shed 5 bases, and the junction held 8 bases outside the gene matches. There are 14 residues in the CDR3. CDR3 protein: CASSPGTVGTEAFF. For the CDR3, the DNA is TGTGCCAGCAGCCCCGGGACAGTCGGGACTGAAGCTTTCTTT.

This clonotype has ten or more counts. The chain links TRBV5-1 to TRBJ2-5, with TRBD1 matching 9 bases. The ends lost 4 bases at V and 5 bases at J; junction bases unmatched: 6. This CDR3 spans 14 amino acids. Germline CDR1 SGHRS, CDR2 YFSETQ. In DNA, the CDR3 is TGCGCCAGCAGCCCAGGACAGGGGCTGGAGACCCAGTACTTC. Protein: CASSPGQGLETQYF.

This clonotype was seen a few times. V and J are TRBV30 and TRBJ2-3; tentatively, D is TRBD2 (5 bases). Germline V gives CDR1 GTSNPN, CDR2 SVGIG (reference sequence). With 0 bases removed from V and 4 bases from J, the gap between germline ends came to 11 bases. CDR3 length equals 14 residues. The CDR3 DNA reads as TGTGCCTGGAGTGTAACGGGATATGCAGATACGCAGTATTTT. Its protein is CAWSVTGYADTQYF.

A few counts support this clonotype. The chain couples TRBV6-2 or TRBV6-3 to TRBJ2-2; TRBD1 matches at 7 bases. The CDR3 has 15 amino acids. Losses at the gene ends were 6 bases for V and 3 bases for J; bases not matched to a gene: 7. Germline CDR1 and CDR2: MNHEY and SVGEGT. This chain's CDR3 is CASSRQGTDTGELFF. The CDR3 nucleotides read TGTGCCAGCAGCCGACAGGGCACGGACACCGGGGAGCTGTTTTTT.